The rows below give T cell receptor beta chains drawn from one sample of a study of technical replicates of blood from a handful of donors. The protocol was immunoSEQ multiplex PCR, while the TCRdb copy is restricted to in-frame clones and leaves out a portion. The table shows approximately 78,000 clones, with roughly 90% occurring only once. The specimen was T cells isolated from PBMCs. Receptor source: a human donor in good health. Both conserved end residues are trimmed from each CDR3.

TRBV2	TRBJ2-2	AREEAGELF
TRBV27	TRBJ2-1	ASSTRLAGGNNEQF
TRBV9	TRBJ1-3	ASSSVGAVGNTIY
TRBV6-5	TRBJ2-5	ASGLAGNQETQY
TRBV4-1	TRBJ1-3	ASSQLNWTGRSGNTIY
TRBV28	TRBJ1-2	ASSAYPDRARNGYT
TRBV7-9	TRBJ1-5	ASSLDQGQPQH
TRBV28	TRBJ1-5	ATQGGLRKGANQPQH
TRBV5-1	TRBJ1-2	ASRPGTGGSYGYT
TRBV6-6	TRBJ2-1	ASSPPRGDNEQF
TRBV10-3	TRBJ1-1	AIRAGTGGTEAF
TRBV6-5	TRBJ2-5	ASSFGQTYQETQY
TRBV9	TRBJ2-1	ASSVESIPYNEQF
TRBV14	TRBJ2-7	ASSQLDRAVEQY
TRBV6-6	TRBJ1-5	ASSLGQTQPQH
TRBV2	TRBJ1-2	ASSELGDLNYGYT
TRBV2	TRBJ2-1	ASKGGRAYNEQF
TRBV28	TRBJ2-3	ASSSEREGVLYTQY
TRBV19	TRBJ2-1	ASSIDPGLAVYNEQF
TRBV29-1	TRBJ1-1	SVKPGQGGTEAF
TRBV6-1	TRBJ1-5	ASSAGQDNQPQH
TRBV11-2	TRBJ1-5	ASSLQGYSNQPQH
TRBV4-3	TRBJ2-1	ASSQEAGLSYNEQF
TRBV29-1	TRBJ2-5	SVEDREEVRETQY
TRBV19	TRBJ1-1	ASSIRSSGQGIRTEAF
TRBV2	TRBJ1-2	ASSPPNRDIYGYT
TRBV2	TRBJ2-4	ASSDLTAAKNIQY
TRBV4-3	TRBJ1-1	ASSQDKGQGASNTEAF
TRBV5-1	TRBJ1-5	ASSHEQGSGNQPQH
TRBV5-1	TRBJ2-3	ASTLLTGSTDTQY
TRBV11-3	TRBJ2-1	ASSLRAGYNEQF
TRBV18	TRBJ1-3	ASSPTSGVAGNTIY